The sequence of this TCR beta chain was determined in a study of cytotoxic CD8 clonotypes in ibrutinib-treated CLL (dated by TCRdb to the early 2020s). General notes on the study: The cohort had about a dozen relapsed/refractory and roughly 14 treatment-naive patients; around 17 were IGHV unmutated. Partial responses were observed in about 24 patients and complete responses in 2; after a median follow-up of 68 months, remission was maintained in around 14 patients and progression was observed in some twelve. Samples at response were collected after a median of about 12 months of treatment, with a range of roughly 6 to 40 months. On average, each sample had some 260,000 productive templates and approximately 85,000 productive rearrangements. Longitudinal samples were obtainable from about 30% of the 86 participants in the trial. Cryopreserved peripheral blood mononuclear cells were collected before treatment, at response, and at either disease progression or sustained remission.

On a MiSeq, deep resolution sequencing aimed for a depth between 1 in 1 million and 1 in 200,000 T cells, with each clonotype covered approximately 9.8x on average. The immunoSEQ hsTCRB Kit was used to generate the TCR beta libraries. From the authors' description of their analysis: The data were analyzed with ImmunoSEQ Analyzer and ImmunoSEQ Data Assistant, and V, D and J gene assignments followed IMGT definitions. Clonality, which ranges from 0 to 1, was calculated by subtracting the normalized Shannon entropy of productive rearrangement frequencies from one. Only overrepresented clonotypes making up at least 0.05% of the repertoire of each patient were included in the public clonotype analysis. Fewer than 15 repertoires from age-matched healthy donors, obtained from immuneACCESS, served as clonality controls. The table comes from immuneACCESS by way of TCRdb, which keeps in-frame sequences with V and J called. Part of the clones is missing from these tables; in studies checked, under half for an unresolved V gene and the rest for unknown reasons. V, J and clone size are taken as reported in that table, and D and trimming were inferred from the DNA itself. The sample includes around 310,000 clones, with about 77% observed a single time. The top ten constitute over 6.5% of the sample.

Results the study describes overall, beyond this receptor: Clonality rose at ibrutinib response, remained stable during sustained remission, and dropped back toward baseline at progression. Baseline clonality exceeded that of age-matched healthy donors and correlated strongly with circulating CD8+ T-cell counts. Sampling times were not matched between sustained-remission and progressing patients, and lymph node repertoires were not studied. Public clonotypes were rare and either shrank or stayed stable during treatment, and the rise in clonality at ibrutinib response reflected expansion of private clonotypes.

For TCR beta library preparation, around 1.9 micrograms of genomic DNA were extracted from the cryopreserved PBMCs. Longitudinal blood samples from CLL patients on ibrutinib monotherapy underwent high-throughput TCR beta sequencing. The patients took part in an open-label, single-center phase 2 trial of ibrutinib monotherapy. V and J are truncated by 3 bases and 3 bases respectively, leaving an intervening sequence of 15 bases. The CDR3 has 14 amino acids, counting the end cysteine and phenylalanine. Kept here is only the CDR3 DNA, which spans 42 bases and is read in frame from base 1. The germline V gene (reference sequence) gives CDR1 as GTSNPN and CDR2 as SVGIG. A remark on this clone: Its recognized antigen is unknown. One base away there is no much larger clone; base qualities are not given.

This material consisted of PBMCs, taken before ibrutinib treatment. Here the chain combines TRBV30 and TRBJ2-7, and possibly TRBD1, on 5 matching bases. This receptor was identified in a human donor with chronic lymphocytic leukemia. The CDR3 here reads CAWRPRGALYEQYF. The DNA sequence reads TGTGCCTGGAGGCCGCGTGGGGCCCTCTACGAGCAGTACTTC.